A single sample is the source of the 3 T cell receptor beta chains below, sequenced in a study of shared clonotypes between healthy human individuals. Naive CD8 cells were CD45RO-negative, positively selected for CCR7, excluding terminally differentiated effector memory CD45RA+ cells. TCRdb keeps only in-frame clones here, not all; method: immunoSEQ multiplex PCR. The sample comprises about 2 million clones, less than 95% of which are singletons, and 1.2% rests with the top ten. The sequencing sample was made of naive CD8+ T cells sorted from blood. The receptor source for this set is a man aged 18 to 29 in good health.

Details on this clone: This CDR3 is also generated by other DNA sequences in the sample. This chain uses TRBV28 with TRBJ1-1; D remains unclear. Germline-derived CDR1 and CDR2 are MDHEN and SYDVKM. There are 12 residues in the CDR3. Trimming removed 5 bases from V and 0 bases from J, with 4 bases in between. CDR3: CASSPLNTEAFF. Written as DNA, the CDR3 is TGTGCCAGCAGTCCCTTGAACACTGAAGCTTTCTTT.

The chain combines TRBV4-1 with TRBJ2-7; 7 bases fit TRBD2. This CDR3 has 15 amino acids. Trimming took 3 bases from V and 2 from J; bases not matched to a gene: 7. In germline, CDR1 is MGHRA, CDR2 YSYEKL. The CDR3 region has the DNA TGCGCCAGCAGCCATCTAGCGGAGTCGACCTACGAGCAGTACTTC. Encoded protein: CASSHLAESTYEQYF.

V is TRBV27 and J is TRBJ2-7; weak D call: TRBD1 (6 bases). V was clipped by 5 bases and J by 3 bases, with 20 bases between them. Germline CDR1 is MNHEY and CDR2 is SMNVEV (reference sequence). This CDR3 is built from 16 residues. The DNA of the CDR3 is TGTGCCAGCAGTGTCGTCCGGGACACCTACTTCTACGAGCAGTACTTC. It encodes CASSVVRDTYFYEQYF.